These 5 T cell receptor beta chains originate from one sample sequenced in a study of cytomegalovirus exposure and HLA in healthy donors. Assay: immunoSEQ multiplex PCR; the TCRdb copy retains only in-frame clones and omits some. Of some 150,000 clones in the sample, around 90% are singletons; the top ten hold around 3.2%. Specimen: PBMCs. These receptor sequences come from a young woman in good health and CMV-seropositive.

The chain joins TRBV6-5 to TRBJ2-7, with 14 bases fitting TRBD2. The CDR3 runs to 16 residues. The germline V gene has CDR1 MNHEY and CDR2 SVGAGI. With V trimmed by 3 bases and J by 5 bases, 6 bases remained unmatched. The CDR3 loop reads CASSYSGLAGVNEQYF. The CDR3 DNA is TGTGCCAGCAGTTATTCGGGACTAGCGGGAGTTAACGAGCAGTACTTC.

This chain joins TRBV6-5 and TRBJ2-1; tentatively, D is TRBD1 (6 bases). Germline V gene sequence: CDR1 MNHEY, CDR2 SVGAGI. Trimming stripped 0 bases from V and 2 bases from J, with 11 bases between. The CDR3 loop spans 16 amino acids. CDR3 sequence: CASSYSKGVAYNEQFF. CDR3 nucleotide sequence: TGTGCCAGCAGTTACTCGAAGGGGGTTGCCTACAATGAGCAGTTCTTC.

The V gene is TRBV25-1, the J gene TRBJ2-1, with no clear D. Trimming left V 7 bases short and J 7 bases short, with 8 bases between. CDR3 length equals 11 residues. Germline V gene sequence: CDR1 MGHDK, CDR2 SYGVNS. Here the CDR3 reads CASMSANEQFF. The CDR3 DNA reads TGTGCCAGCATGTCAGCGAATGAGCAGTTCTTC.

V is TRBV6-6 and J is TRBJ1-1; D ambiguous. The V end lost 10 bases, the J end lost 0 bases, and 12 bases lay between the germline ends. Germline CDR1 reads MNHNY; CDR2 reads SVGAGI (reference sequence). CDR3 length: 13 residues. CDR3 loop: CATTGAMNTEAFF. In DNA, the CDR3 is TGTGCCACCACTGGAGCTATGAACACTGAAGCTTTCTTT.

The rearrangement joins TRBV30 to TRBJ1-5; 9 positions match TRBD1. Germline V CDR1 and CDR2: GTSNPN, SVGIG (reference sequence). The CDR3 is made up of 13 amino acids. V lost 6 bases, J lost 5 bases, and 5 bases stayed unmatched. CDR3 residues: CACGTGFDQPQHF. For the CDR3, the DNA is TGTGCCTGTGGGACAGGGTTTGATCAGCCCCAGCATTTT.